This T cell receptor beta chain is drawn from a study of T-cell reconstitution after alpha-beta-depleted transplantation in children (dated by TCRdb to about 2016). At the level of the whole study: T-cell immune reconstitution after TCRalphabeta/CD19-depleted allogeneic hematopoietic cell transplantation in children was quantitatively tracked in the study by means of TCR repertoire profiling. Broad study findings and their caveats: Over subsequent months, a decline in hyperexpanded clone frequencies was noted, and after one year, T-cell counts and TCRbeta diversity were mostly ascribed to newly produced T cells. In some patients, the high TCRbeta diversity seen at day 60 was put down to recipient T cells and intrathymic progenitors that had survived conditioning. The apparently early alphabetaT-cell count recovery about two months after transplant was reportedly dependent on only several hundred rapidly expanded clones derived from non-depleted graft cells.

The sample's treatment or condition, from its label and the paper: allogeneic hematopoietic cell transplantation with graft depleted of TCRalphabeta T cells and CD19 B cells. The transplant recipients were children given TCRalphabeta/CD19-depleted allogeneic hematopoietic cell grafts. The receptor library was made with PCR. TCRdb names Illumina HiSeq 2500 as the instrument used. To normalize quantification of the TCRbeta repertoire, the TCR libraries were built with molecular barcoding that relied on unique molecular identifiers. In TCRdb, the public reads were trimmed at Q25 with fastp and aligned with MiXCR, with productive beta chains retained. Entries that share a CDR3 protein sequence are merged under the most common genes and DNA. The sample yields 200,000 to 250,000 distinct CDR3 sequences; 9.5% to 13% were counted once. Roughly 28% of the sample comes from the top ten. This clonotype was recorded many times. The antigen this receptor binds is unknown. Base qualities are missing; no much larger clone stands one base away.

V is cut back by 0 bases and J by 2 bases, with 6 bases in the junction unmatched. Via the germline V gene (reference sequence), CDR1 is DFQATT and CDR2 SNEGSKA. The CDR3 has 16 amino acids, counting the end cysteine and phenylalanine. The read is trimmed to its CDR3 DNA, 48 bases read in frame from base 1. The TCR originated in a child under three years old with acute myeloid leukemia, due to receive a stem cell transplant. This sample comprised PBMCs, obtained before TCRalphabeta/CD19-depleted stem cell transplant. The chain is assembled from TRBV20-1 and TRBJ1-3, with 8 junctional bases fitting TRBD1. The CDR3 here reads CSARETGDVPGNTIYF. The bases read TGCAGTGCTAGAGAGACAGGGGACGTTCCTGGAAACACCATATATTTT.